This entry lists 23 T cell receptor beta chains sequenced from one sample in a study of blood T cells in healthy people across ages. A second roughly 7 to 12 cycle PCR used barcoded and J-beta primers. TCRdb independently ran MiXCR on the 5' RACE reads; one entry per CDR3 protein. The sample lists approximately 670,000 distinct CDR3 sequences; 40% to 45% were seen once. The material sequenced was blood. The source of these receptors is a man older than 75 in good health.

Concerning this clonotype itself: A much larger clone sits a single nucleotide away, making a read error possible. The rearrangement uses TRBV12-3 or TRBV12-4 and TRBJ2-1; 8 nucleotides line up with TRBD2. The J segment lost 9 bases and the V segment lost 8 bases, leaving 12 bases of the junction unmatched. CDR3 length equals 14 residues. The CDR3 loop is CASSVTGGLGEQFF. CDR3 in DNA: TGTGCCAGCTCCGTGACGGGGGGGCTGGGTGAGCAGTTCTTC.

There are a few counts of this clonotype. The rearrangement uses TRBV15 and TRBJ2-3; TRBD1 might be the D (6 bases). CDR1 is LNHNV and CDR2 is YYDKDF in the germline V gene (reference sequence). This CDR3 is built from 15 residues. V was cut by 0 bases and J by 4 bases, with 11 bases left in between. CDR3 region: CATSREGARSDTQYF. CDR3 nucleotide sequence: TGTGCCACCAGCAGAGAGGGGGCCAGGTCAGATACGCAGTATTTT. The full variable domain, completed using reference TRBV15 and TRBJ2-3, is DAMVIQNPRYQVTQFGKPVTLSCSQTLNHNVMYWYQQKSSQAPKLLFHYYDKDFNNEADTPDNFQSRRPNTSFCFLDIRSPGLGDTAMYLCATSREGARSDTQYFGPGTRLTVL.

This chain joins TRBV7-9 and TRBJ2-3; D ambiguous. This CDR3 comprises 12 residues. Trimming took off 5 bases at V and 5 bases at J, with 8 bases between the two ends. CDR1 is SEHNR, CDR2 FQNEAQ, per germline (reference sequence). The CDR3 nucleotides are TGTGCCAGCAGCCTCTCGATAGATACGCAGTATTTT. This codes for CASSLSIDTQYF.

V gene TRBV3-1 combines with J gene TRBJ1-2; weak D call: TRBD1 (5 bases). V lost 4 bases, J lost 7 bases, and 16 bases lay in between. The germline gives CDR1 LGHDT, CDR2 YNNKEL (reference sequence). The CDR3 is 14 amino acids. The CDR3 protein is CASSPGQGSGGYTF. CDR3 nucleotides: TGTGCCAGCAGCCCTGGGCAGGGCTCGGGTGGCTACACCTTC.

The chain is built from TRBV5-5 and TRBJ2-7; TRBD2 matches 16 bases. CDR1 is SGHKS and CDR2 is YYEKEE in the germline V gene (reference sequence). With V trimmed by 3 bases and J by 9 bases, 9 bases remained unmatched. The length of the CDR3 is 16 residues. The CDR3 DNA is TGTGCCAGCAGCTCTACAGGGACTAGCGGGAGGGCCGTGCAGTACTTC. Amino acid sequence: CASSSTGTSGRAVQYF.

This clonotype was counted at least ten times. CDR3 residues: CASSSNRGETQYF. The CDR3 coding sequence is TGTGCCAGCAGTTCAAACAGGGGAGAGACCCAGTACTTC. V and J are TRBV7-6 and TRBJ2-5; TRBD1 agrees at 7 bases. The germline CDR1 and CDR2 sequences are SGHVS and FNYEAQ. V shed 6 bases, J shed 4 bases, and the junction held 5 bases outside the gene matches. This CDR3 region has 13 residues.

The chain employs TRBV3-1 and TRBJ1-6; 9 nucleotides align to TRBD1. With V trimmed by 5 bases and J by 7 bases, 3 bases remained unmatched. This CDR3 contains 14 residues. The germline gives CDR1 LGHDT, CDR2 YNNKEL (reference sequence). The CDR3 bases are TGTGCCAGCAGCGCGGGACAGGGAAATTCACCCCTCCACTTT. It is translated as CASSAGQGNSPLHF.

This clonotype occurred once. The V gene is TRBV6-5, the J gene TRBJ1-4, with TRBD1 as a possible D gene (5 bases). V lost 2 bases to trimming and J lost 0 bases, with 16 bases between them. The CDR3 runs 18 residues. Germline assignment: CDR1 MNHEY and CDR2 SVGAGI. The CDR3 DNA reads TGTGCCAGCAGTTACGTCGCAGGGAATTTTGCAACTAATGAAAAACTGTTTTTT. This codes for CASSYVAGNFATNEKLFF.

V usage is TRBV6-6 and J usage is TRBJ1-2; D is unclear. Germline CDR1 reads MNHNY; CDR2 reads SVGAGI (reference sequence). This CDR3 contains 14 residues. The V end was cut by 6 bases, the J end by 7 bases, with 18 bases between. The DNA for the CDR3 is TGTGCCAGCAGGTCCGCGGGAACAAAAGCTGGCTACACCTTC. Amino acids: CASRSAGTKAGYTF.

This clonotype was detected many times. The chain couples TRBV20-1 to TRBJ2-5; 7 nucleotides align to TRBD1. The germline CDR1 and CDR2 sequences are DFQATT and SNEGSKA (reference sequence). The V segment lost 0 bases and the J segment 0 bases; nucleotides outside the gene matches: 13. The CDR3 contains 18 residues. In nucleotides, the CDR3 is TGCAGTGCTAGAGACGAAGGGGGCGCCGCACAGAACCAAGAGACCCAGTACTTC. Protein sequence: CSARDEGGAAQNQETQYF.

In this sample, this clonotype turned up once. The CDR3 DNA reads TGTGCCAGCAGCCAGTCTAGCGGGAGGACCACCGGGGAGCTGTTTTTT. Translation: CASSQSSGRTTGELFF. The chain employs TRBV4-2 and TRBJ2-2; 11 bases match TRBD2. This CDR3 has 16 amino acids. Per germline, CDR1 LGHNA and CDR2 YNFKEQ. Unmatched junction bases numbered 4, after V lost 3 bases and J lost 4 bases.

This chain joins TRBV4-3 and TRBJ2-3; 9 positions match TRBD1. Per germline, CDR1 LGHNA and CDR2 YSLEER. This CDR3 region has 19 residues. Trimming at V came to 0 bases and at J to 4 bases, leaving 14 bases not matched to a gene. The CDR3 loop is CASSQELYRLDRGADTQYF. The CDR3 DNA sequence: TGCGCCAGCAGCCAAGAACTGTATCGGCTGGACAGGGGCGCAGATACGCAGTATTTT.

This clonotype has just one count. The CDR3 sequence: CASSERGQGAWYQETQYF. As DNA, the CDR3 is TGTGCCAGCAGCGAAAGGGGACAGGGGGCTTGGTACCAAGAGACCCAGTACTTC. The rearrangement links TRBV13 to TRBJ2-5, with TRBD1 matching 12 bases. Germline CDR1 is PRHDT and CDR2 is FYEKMQ (reference sequence). The CDR3 is 18 residues long. V trimming: 5 bases; J trimming: 0 bases; junction bases outside the gene matches: 10.

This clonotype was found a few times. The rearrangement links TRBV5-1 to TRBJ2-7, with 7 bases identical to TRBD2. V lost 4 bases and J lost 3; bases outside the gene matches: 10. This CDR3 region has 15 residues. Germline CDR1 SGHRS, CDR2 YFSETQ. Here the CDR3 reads CASSLTGLPYYEQYF. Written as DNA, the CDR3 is TGCGCCAGCAGCCTGACGGGACTACCCTACTACGAGCAGTACTTC.

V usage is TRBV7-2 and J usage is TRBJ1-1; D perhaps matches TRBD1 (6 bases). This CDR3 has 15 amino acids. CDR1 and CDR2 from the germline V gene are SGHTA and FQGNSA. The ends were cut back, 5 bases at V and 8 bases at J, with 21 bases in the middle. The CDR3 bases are TGTGCCAGCAGCCTACTCGGCCGACAGGTAAACGAAGCTTTCTTT. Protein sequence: CASSLLGRQVNEAFF.

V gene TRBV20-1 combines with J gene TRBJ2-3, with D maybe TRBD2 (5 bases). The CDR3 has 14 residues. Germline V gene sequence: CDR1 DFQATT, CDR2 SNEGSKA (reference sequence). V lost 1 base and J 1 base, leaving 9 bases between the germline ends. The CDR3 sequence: CSARATRGTDTQYF. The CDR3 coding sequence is TGCAGTGCTAGAGCGACGCGGGGCACAGATACGCAGTATTTT.

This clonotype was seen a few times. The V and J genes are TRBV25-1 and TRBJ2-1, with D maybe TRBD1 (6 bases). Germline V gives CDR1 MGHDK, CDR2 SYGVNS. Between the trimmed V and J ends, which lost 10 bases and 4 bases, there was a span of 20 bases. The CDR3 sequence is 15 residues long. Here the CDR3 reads CATLSDSNAYNEQFF. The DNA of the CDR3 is TGTGCCACCCTCTCGGACAGTAACGCTTACAATGAGCAGTTCTTC.

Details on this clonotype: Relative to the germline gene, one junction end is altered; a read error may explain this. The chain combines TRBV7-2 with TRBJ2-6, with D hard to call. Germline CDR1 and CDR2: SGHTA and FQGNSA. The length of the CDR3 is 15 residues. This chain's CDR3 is CASSLEYSWANVLTF. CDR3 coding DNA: TGTGCCAGCAGCTTAGAGTACTCTTGGGCCAACGTCCTGACTTTC.

CDR3 loop: CASKFGLWQYF. The CDR3 nucleotides read TGTGCCAGCAAATTCGGATTGTGGCAGTATTTT. The V and J genes are TRBV12-3 or TRBV12-4 and TRBJ2-3; D gene uncertain. The CDR3 length is 11 residues. Trimming cost V 7 bases and J 11 bases, with 13 bases left between them.

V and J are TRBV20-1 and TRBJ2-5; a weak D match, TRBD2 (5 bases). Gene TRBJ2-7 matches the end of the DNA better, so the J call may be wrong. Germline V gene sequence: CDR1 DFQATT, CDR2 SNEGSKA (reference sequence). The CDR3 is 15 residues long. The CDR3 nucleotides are TGCAGTGCTAGAGATAGGGAGCGATCCCGCTACGAGCAGTACTTC. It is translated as CSARDRERSRYEQYF.

The CDR3 loop reads CASNRQTSSTDTQYF. The DNA of the CDR3 is TGTGCCAGTAATCGACAGACCTCTAGCACAGATACGCAGTATTTT. The rearrangement joins TRBV19 to TRBJ2-3; tentatively, D is TRBD1 (5 bases). V dropped 7 bases and J dropped 0 bases, with 14 bases sitting between them. Germline CDR1 reads LNHDA; CDR2 reads SQIVND (reference sequence). This CDR3 comprises 15 residues.

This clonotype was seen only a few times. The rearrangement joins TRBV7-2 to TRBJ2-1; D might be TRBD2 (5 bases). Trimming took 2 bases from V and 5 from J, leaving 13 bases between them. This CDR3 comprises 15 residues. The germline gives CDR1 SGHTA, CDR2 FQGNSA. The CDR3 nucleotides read TGTGCCAGCAGCTTATCTCGGACTGGACACAATGAGCAGTTCTTC. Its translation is CASSLSRTGHNEQFF.

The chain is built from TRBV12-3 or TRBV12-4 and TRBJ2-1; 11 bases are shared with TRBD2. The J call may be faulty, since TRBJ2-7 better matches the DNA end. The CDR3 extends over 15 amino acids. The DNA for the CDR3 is TGTGCCAGCAGACTTAGCGGGGGGGCCGGTAATGAGCAGTACTTC. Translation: CASRLSGGAGNEQYF.